This is a list of T cell receptor beta chains from one sample in a study of CD8 T cells in ankylosing spondylitis. MiXCR was run by TCRdb on the 5' RACE reads, yielding one entry per CDR3 protein. The sample lists 200,000 or so distinct CDR3 sequences, roughly 24% seen once, with under 7% in the top ten. Input material: blood, either unsorted or a sorted T cell fraction (not recorded which). The receptors come from a male donor with ankylosing spondylitis or in good health (not recorded which). The CDR3 runs from the conserved cysteine through the conserved F or W. A D gene is named only where the DNA matches it firmly. Size tells how often a clone was seen (once, few, many) or the class of an expanded clone, and some rows leave it out.

J | D | V | size | DNA | CDR3
TRBJ2-3 | TRBD2 | TRBV12-3/TRBV12-4 | many | TGTGCCAGCAGTTCTAGCGGGAGAGCAGATACGCAGTATTTT | CASSSSGRADTQYF
TRBJ1-2 | TRBD1 | TRBV10-2 | many | TGCGCCAGCAGTGAGGTACAGGGGAGCTACACCTTC | CASSEVQGSYTF
TRBJ2-1 | TRBD2 | TRBV5-1 | . | TGCGCCAGCAGCTCCGCTAGCGGGAGTATGAATGAGCAGTTCTTC | CASSSASGSMNEQFF
TRBJ1-1 | TRBD1 | TRBV5-4 | . | TGTGCCAGCAGCTACAGGGGCAGGGAGGCTGAAGCTTTCTTT | CASSYRGREAEAFF
TRBJ2-7 | . | TRBV5-1 | many | TGCGCCAGCAGCTTGGATGTCAGTTTCTACGAGCAGTACTTC | CASSLDVSFYEQYF
TRBJ2-7 | . | TRBV7-8 | many | TGTGCCAGCAGCTTGGAAGCGGCAAGCTACGAGCAGTACTTC | CASSLEAASYEQYF
TRBJ2-4 | . | TRBV29-1 | . | TGCAGCGTTTACGAACAGAGAAACATTCAGTACTTC | CSVYEQRNIQYF
TRBJ2-7 | . | TRBV4-2 | . | TGTGCCAGCAGCCAAGAGCCCCTCCGCGAGCAGTACTTC | CASSQEPLREQYF
TRBJ2-4 | . | TRBV6-1 | many | TGTGCCAGCAGTCCACGACGAAGTCTAGCCAAAAACATTCAGTACTTC | CASSPRRSLAKNIQYF
TRBJ2-5 | . | TRBV20-1 | many | TGCAGTGCTAGACCCGAACCCAAAGAGACCCAGTACTTC | CSARPEPKETQYF
TRBJ1-2 | . | TRBV5-1 | . | TGCGCCAGCAGCTTGGGACAGCGAACTGGCTACACCTTC | CASSLGQRTGYTF
TRBJ2-7 | TRBD1 | TRBV20-1 | many | TGCAGTGCTTGGGACAGCAGTAACCAGTACTTC | CSAWDSSNQYF
TRBJ2-1 | . | TRBV5-1 | few | TGCGCCAGCAGCTTGGGCACCCACGGGACCTACAATGAGCAGTTCTTC | CASSLGTHGTYNEQFF
TRBJ2-7 | TRBD1 | TRBV20-1 | many | TGCAGTGCTAGAGGAGGACAGGGGTACGTTGTCAAGCAGTACTTC | CSARGGQGYVVKQYF
TRBJ1-5 | . | TRBV12-3/TRBV12-4 | many | TGTGCCAGCAGTTTACAAGACTATAGCAATCAGCCCCAGCATTTT | CASSLQDYSNQPQHF
TRBJ2-7 | TRBD2 | TRBV19 | . | TGTGCCAGTAGCCAAAAGAGGGCAGGGAGGGACTACGAGCAGTACTTC | CASSQKRAGRDYEQYF
TRBJ1-5 | . | TRBV6-2/TRBV6-3 | few | TGTGCCAGCAGTTATCCTCGGGGAGGGTTATATAGCAATCAGCCCCAGCATTTT | CASSYPRGGLYSNQPQHF
TRBJ2-5 | . | TRBV27 | many | TGTGCCAGCAGTCCCGGAGGGCTACAAGAGACCCAGTACTTC | CASSPGGLQETQYF
TRBJ2-5 | TRBD2 | TRBV7-9 | . | TGTGCCAGCAGCCCCCTCACTAGCGGGAGGTTACAAGAGACCCAGTACTTC | CASSPLTSGRLQETQYF
TRBJ1-4 | . | TRBV4-3 | many | TGCGCCAGCAGCCAAGAGACCGCCCAATCCCTGTTTTTT | CASSQETAQSLFF
TRBJ2-5 | . | TRBV29-1 | . | TGCAGCGTTGATCTGGCGGGCCAGACCCAGTACTTC | CSVDLAGQTQYF
TRBJ1-4 | . | TRBV5-6 | . | TGTGCCAGCAGATTGGGCATTCAGGGCGGTGATGAAAAACTGTTTTTT | CASRLGIQGGDEKLFF